The 2 T cell receptor beta chains below all came from one sample that was sequenced in a study of T cells expressing NK-cell markers. TCRdb reprocessed the 5' RACE reads and keeps a single row for each CDR3 protein, giving no DNA. Its listing shows 550,000 or so distinct CDR3 sequences. The sequencing sample was made of blood T cells: a sorted CD56 or NKG2C T cell subset, CD4+ or CD8+ T cells, or bulk PBMC T cells (not recorded which). The receptors derive from a man younger than 35 in good health.

J is TRBJ1-5 and V is TRBV7-2; TCRdb's D call, TRBD1, is unchecked because there is no DNA. Germline values: CDR1 SGHTA, CDR2 FQGNSA. CDR3 length: 16 residues. Here the CDR3 reads CASRSDGGTQNQPQHF. The entire variable domain, with the rest obtained from reference TRBV7-2 and TRBJ1-5, is as follows: GAGVSQSPSNKVTEKGKDVELRCDPISGHTALYWYRQSLGQGLEFLIYFQGNSAPDKSGLPSDRFSAERTGGSVSTLTIQRTQQEDSAVYLCASRSDGGTQNQPQHFGDGTRLSIL.

The V gene is TRBV29-1, the J gene TRBJ1-2; TCRdb selects TRBD1, and the lack of DNA leaves this call unchecked. This CDR3 is 12 amino acids long. CDR1 and CDR2 from the germline V gene are SQVTM and ANQGSEA. The CDR3 is CSVGEGGRGYTF.